These 13 T cell receptor beta chains were all obtained from the same sample, sequenced in a study of cytomegalovirus exposure and HLA in healthy donors. Use of 60 Vbeta and 13 Jbeta primers characterized the PCR. The repertoire was sequenced with immunoSEQ multiplex PCR; TCRdb's copy has only in-frame clones and lacks some. Counted here are around 200,000 clones, around four fifths occurring once; the ten biggest clones make up roughly 1.6%. Sequenced material: PBMCs. The receptor set was obtained from a man aged 50 or older in good health and CMV-seronegative.

This clone has just a few counts. CDR3 region: CASSLPRRGEKLFF. DNA for the CDR3: TGTGCCAGCAGCTTACCCAGGAGGGGTGAAAAACTGTTTTTT. The chain couples TRBV7-8 to TRBJ1-4, with D perhaps TRBD1 (5 bases). Germline CDR1 and CDR2: SGHVS and FQNEAQ. The CDR3 consists of 14 residues. Trimming left V 2 bases short and J 7 bases short, with 11 bases between.

This clone was counted once. This chain links TRBV11-2 with TRBJ2-5; TRBD2 might be the D (6 bases). The CDR3 has 13 amino acids. Per germline, CDR1 SGHAT and CDR2 FQNNGV. V lost 5 bases to trimming and J lost 7 bases, with 14 bases between them. The CDR3 spells CASSPTRSGTQYF. DNA for the CDR3: TGTGCCAGCAGCCCGACTAGGTCCGGGACCCAGTACTTC.

The V call is TRBV11-2, the J call TRBJ2-5, with 10 bases fitting TRBD1. The CDR3 has 16 amino acids. The V segment lost 5 bases and the J segment 5 bases; nucleotides outside the gene matches: 11. The V gene's germline CDR1 is SGHAT and CDR2 FQNNGV. The CDR3 DNA reads as TGTGCCAGCAGCGGAAGACAGGGGGCGAGTTTGGAGACCCAGTACTTC. Residues: CASSGRQGASLETQYF.

This CDR3 is CSVDSLAGGNNEQFF. CDR3 sequence (DNA): TGCAGCGTGGACAGTTTAGCGGGAGGGAACAATGAGCAGTTCTTC. The rearrangement joins TRBV29-1 to TRBJ2-1; 11 bases are shared with TRBD2. The length of the CDR3 is 15 residues. V shed 6 bases, J shed 5 bases, and the junction held 9 bases outside the gene matches. Germline values: CDR1 SQVTM, CDR2 ANQGSEA.

This chain joins TRBV4-2 and TRBJ2-7; TRBD1 aligns across 10 bases. J gave up 3 bases and V 1 base, and 6 bases lay outside the gene matches. Germline loops: CDR1 LGHNA, CDR2 YNFKEQ. The CDR3 loop spans 16 amino acids. The CDR3 region is CASSQANGQGVYEQYF. Here the CDR3 DNA reads TGTGCCAGCAGCCAAGCAAACGGACAGGGGGTCTACGAGCAGTACTTC.

The chain is built from TRBV5-1 and TRBJ1-2; 12 bases align to TRBD1. CDR1 and CDR2 (germline): SGHRS, YFSETQ. CDR3 length equals 16 residues. V lost 0 bases to trimming and J lost 7 bases; unmatched junction nucleotides: 7. CDR3 protein: CASSLAEGTGGSGYTF. Here the CDR3 DNA reads TGCGCCAGCAGCTTGGCCGAAGGGACAGGGGGCTCTGGCTACACCTTC.

V and J are TRBV18 and TRBJ2-5; 11 bases fit TRBD1. CDR1 is KGHSH, CDR2 LQKENI, per germline. Trimming cost V 2 bases and J 5 bases; bases outside gene matches: 7. The CDR3 has 16 amino acids. The chain's CDR3 is CASSPSDRGLSETQYF. CDR3 sequence (DNA): TGTGCCAGCTCACCATCGGACAGGGGGCTATCGGAGACCCAGTACTTC.

The CDR3 sequence: CASSPLTRGGELFF. CDR3 in DNA: TGCGCCAGCAGCCCTTTGACCCGAGGCGGGGAGCTGTTTTTT. The V call is TRBV4-1, the J call TRBJ2-2; no clear D gene. Germline assignment: CDR1 MGHRA and CDR2 YSYEKL. The CDR3 contains 14 residues. Trimming took off 4 bases at V and 7 bases at J, with 13 bases between the two ends.

CDR3 coding DNA: TGCAGCGTGGACGGGGAAACCAAAAACATTCAGTACTTC. Translated: CSVDGETKNIQYF. The gene calls are TRBV29-1 and TRBJ2-4, with D perhaps matching TRBD2 (5 bases). The CDR3 extends over 13 amino acids. Germline CDR1 SQVTM, CDR2 ANQGSEA. The V gene lost 6 bases and the J gene lost 2 bases, with 11 bases spanning the gap.

The chain employs TRBV15 and TRBJ2-7, with a possible D match to TRBD1 (6 bases). Trimming pared 5 bases from V and 4 bases from J, leaving 9 bases between. Per the germline V gene, CDR1 is LNHNV and CDR2 is YYDKDF (reference sequence). The CDR3 length is 12 residues. CDR3 region: CATSVRGYEQYF. The CDR3 DNA reads as TGTGCCACCAGCGTCAGGGGTTACGAGCAGTACTTC.

The CDR3, as DNA: TGTGCCTGGAGTGTAAGGGGCGGACGCTACGAGCAGTACTTC. Its translation is CAWSVRGGRYEQYF. This chain joins TRBV30 and TRBJ2-7, with D tentatively TRBD1 (5 bases). V lost 0 bases, J lost 3 bases, and 12 bases lay in between. The CDR3 sequence is 14 residues long. Germline V CDR1 and CDR2: GTSNPN, SVGIG (reference sequence).

The V and J genes are TRBV7-2 and TRBJ2-6, with 9 bases matching TRBD1. CDR1 is SGHTA and CDR2 is FQGNSA in the germline V gene. The CDR3 consists of 17 residues. Germline trimming cut 4 bases from V and 2 bases from J; bases unmatched to any gene: 6. CDR3 sequence reads: CASSSGQGGPGANVLTF. The CDR3 coding sequence is TGTGCCAGCAGCTCGGGACAGGGAGGCCCTGGGGCCAACGTCCTGACTTTC.

J is TRBJ2-3 and V is TRBV27; TRBD1 might be the D (6 bases). The CDR3 has 17 amino acids. Germline loops: CDR1 MNHEY, CDR2 SMNVEV (reference sequence). Deletions cut 5 bases from V and 5 bases from J, with 23 bases between. The CDR3 here is CASSPRGRGKGGDTQYF. In DNA, the CDR3 is TGTGCCAGCAGTCCCAGGGGCAGGGGCAAAGGGGGAGATACGCAGTATTTT.